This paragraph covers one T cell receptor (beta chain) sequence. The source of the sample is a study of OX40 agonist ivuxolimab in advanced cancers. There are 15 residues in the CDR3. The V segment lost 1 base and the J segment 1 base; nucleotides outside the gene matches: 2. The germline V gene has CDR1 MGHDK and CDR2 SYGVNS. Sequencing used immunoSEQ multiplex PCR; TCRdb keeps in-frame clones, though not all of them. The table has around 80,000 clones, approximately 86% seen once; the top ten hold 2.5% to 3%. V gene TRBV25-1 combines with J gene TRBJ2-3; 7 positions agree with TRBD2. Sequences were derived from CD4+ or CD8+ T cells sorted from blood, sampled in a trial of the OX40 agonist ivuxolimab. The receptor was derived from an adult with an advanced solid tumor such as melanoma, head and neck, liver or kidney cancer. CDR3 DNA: TGTGCCAGCAGTGAATTCCGGGGGGGCACAGATACGCAGTATTTT. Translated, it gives CASSEFRGGTDTQYF.